The 8 T cell receptor beta chains given below trace back to one sample, sequenced in a study of blood T cell repertoires in COVID-19 (dated by TCRdb to 2019 to 2021). The library was built by means of the immunoSEQ multiplex PCR assay. What TCRdb holds here is the immuneACCESS table cut down to in-frame rearrangements. Part of the clones is not present; checked against another copy, under half of the missing clones reflect an unresolved V gene, and the others are unexplained. The sample profile shows around 40,000 clones; about nine tenths of them were found once. Under 25% of the sample lies in the top ten. Material: peripheral blood. The receptors shown here come from a man over 45 with active COVID-19.

The chain couples TRBV11-2 to TRBJ2-3; tentative D call: TRBD2 (8 bases). The CDR3 runs to 17 residues. Germline V gives CDR1 SGHAT, CDR2 FQNNGV. V was pared by 5 bases and J by 0 bases, with 18 bases between. CDR3 nucleotides: TGTGCCAGCAGCCCAGGGGGACTAGGGAGTAGCACAGATACGCAGTATTTT. Its protein is CASSPGGLGSSTDTQYF.

This clone is medium-sized in the sample. V gene TRBV2 combines with J gene TRBJ2-5; 12 nucleotides match TRBD2. This CDR3 comprises 14 residues. Germline loops: CDR1 SNHLY, CDR2 FYNNEI. V dropped 8 bases and J dropped 2; count of bases not matched to a gene: 3. CDR3 sequence (DNA): TGTGCCAGCCGGACTAGCGGGGCACAAGAGACCCAGTACTTC. Its translation is CASRTSGAQETQYF.

The CDR3 DNA reads as TGCGCCAGCAGCTCGGGTGGCTCACCCCTCCACTTT. Translated: CASSSGGSPLHF. This chain links TRBV5-1 with TRBJ1-6, with no clear D. Germline assignment: CDR1 SGHRS and CDR2 YFSETQ. CDR3 length equals 12 residues. V was clipped by 3 bases and J by 10 bases, with 8 bases between them.

This clone was picked up a small number of times. The chain employs TRBV5-1 and TRBJ1-6, with 8 bases lining up with TRBD1. Germline CDR1 reads SGHRS; CDR2 reads YFSETQ. The CDR3 has 16 amino acids. The junction had 10 bases not matched to a gene; V was cut back by 3 bases and J by 8 bases. In DNA form, the CDR3 reads TGCGCCAGCAGCTCTATTTCCCAGGGGGCCCATTCACCCCTCCACTTT. It encodes CASSSISQGAHSPLHF.

The chain employs TRBV6-5 and TRBJ2-7; 15 nucleotides match TRBD2. In germline, CDR1 is MNHEY, CDR2 SVGAGI. V lost 8 bases, J lost 4 bases, and 6 bases stayed unmatched. This CDR3 is 15 amino acids long. DNA for the CDR3: TGTGCCAGCTTTTCGGGACTAGCGGGGGGTTACGAGCAGTACTTC. As protein: CASFSGLAGGYEQYF.

The chain links TRBV6-2 or TRBV6-3 to TRBJ2-7; the match to TRBD1 covers 8 bases. This CDR3 has 18 amino acids. Germline V gives CDR1 MNHEY, CDR2 SVGEGT. Unmatched junction bases numbered 19, after V lost 5 bases and J lost 4 bases. The DNA for the CDR3 is TGTGCCAGCAGTACCACGACAGGGGACAGACAACCAGCGTACGAGCAGTACTTC. Translated: CASSTTTGDRQPAYEQYF.

This sequence joins TRBV5-4 and TRBJ2-5; no clear D gene. V dropped 6 bases and J dropped 5 bases, with 14 bases sitting between them. Germline values: CDR1 SGHNT, CDR2 YYREEE (reference sequence). This CDR3 is 13 amino acids long. The DNA for the CDR3 is TGTGCCAGCACATGGCCAGGTGCCGAGACCCAGTACTTC. This encodes CASTWPGAETQYF.

This sequence joins TRBV11-2 and TRBJ2-1, with 11 bases that match TRBD2. Germline V gives CDR1 SGHAT, CDR2 FQNNGV. V dropped 1 base and J dropped 4; count of bases not matched to a gene: 6. The CDR3 totals 17 residues. The CDR3 nucleotides are TGTGCCAGCAGCTTAGGTCCGGGACTAGCGGCGTACAATGAGCAGTTCTTC. It is translated as CASSLGPGLAAYNEQFF.